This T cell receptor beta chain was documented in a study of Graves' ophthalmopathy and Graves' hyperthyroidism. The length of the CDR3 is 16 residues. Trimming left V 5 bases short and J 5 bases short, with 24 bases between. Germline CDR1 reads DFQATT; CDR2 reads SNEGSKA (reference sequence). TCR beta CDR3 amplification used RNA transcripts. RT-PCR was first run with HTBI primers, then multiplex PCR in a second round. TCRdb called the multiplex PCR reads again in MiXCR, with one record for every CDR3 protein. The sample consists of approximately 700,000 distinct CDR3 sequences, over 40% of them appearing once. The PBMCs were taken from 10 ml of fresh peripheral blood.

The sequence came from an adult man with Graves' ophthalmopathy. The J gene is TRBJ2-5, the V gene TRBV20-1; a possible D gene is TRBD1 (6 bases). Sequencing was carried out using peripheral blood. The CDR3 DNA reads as TGCAGTGCTGGGACAACTCCGGGACCCCTTATGGAGACCCAGTACTTC. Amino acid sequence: CSAGTTPGPLMETQYF.